What follows are 17 T cell receptor beta chains derived from one specimen sequenced in a study of post-analysis software for immune sequencing data (dated by TCRdb to between 2014 and 2016). Study-level results and caveats: Significantly higher frequencies in patients than in controls were found for five TRBV segments, including TRBV5-6, TRBV5-1 and TRBV20-1.

The method was PCR. Sequenced using an Illumina HiSeq 2500. Unique molecular identifiers were incorporated into TCR beta cDNA libraries to reduce PCR and sequencing biases. The public reads were quality trimmed at Q25 with fastp and then assembled into clones with MiXCR by TCRdb, keeping productive beta chains. When rows share a CDR3 protein, they turn into one entry using the most common DNA and genes. The sample contains about 540,000 distinct CDR3 sequences, roughly 34% of them found a single time. The top ten hold around 6% of the sample. No antigen is known for these receptors. The sequencing sample was made of blood. All receptors come from a girl between 2 and 17 years old with multiple sclerosis.

This clonotype was detected only a few times. The chain combines TRBV9 with TRBJ2-5, with 7 bases identical to TRBD2. V shed 0 bases, J shed 2 bases, and the junction held 7 bases outside the gene matches. Germline CDR1 SGDLS, CDR2 YYNGEE. CDR3 length: 16 amino acids. The CDR3 DNA follows: TGTGCCAGCAGCGTAGTGCCCGATAGCGGGCAAGAGACCCAGTACTTC. Translated, it gives CASSVVPDSGQETQYF.

This chain connects TRBV29-1 to TRBJ2-3; D remains ambiguous. From germline, CDR1 is SQVTM and CDR2 ANQGSEA. This CDR3 has 13 amino acids. V was pared by 3 bases and J by 0 bases, with 7 bases between. The CDR3 is CSVDSPSTDTQYF. Here the CDR3 DNA reads TGCAGCGTTGACTCGCCTAGCACAGATACGCAGTATTTT.

This clonotype appeared a few times. The chain employs TRBV29-1 and TRBJ1-2; D unclear. Germline V gives CDR1 SQVTM, CDR2 ANQGSEA. The V end lost 3 bases, the J end lost 1 base, and 21 bases lay between the germline ends. The CDR3 length is 17 residues. For the CDR3, the DNA is TGCAGCGTTGAGGACCCGGAGGGCAGGCCCGTTAACTATGGCTACACCTTC. It codes for CSVEDPEGRPVNYGYTF.

V and J are TRBV6-1 and TRBJ2-1; 9 bases agree with TRBD2. V was pared by 6 bases and J by 4 bases, with 19 bases of the junction left unmatched. The germline V gene has CDR1 MNHNS and CDR2 SASEGT. This CDR3 has 19 amino acids. Here the CDR3 DNA reads TGTGCCAGCAGCCTTCCTTGGACTAGCGCTCAAACGAATTACAATGAGCAGTTCTTC. Residues: CASSLPWTSAQTNYNEQFF.

This clonotype was seen only once. V is TRBV11-2 and J is TRBJ2-2, with a possible D match to TRBD1 (5 bases). The germline V and J ends were trimmed by 2 bases and 4 bases, with 11 bases remaining between them. This CDR3 comprises 15 residues. Germline V CDR1 and CDR2: SGHAT, FQNNGV. The CDR3 reads CASSLQGRGTGELFF. For the CDR3, the DNA is TGTGCCAGCAGCTTACAGGGAAGGGGCACCGGGGAGCTGTTTTTT.

The rearrangement links TRBV12-3 or TRBV12-4 to TRBJ1-6, with 8 bases fitting TRBD1. V lost 7 bases to trimming and J lost 5 bases; unmatched junction nucleotides: 7. The CDR3 covers 15 residues. This CDR3 reads CASTAGTGNNSPLHF. CDR3 nucleotide sequence: TGTGCCAGCACCGCCGGGACAGGAAATAATTCACCCCTCCACTTT.

The chain recombines TRBV18 with TRBJ1-4; D might be TRBD1 (5 bases). Germline lookup yields CDR1 KGHSH and CDR2 LQKENI. This CDR3 contains 15 residues. Between the trimmed V and J ends, which lost 5 bases and 6 bases, there was a span of 16 bases. CDR3 DNA: TGTGCCAGCTCATGGTCTCCGGGGGAAGATGAAAAACTGTTTTTT. Translation gives CASSWSPGEDEKLFF.

The rearrangement uses TRBV7-9 and TRBJ1-2; D is ambiguous. Germline CDR1 and CDR2: SEHNR and FQNEAQ (reference sequence). CDR3 length equals 14 residues. V was cut by 0 bases and J by 4 bases, with 9 bases left in between. The CDR3 region has the DNA TGTGCCAGCAGCTTAGCTGTGGCCTCCTATGGCTACACCTTC. Translation: CASSLAVASYGYTF.

This sequence joins TRBV24-1 and TRBJ2-4; D is perhaps TRBD1 (5 bases). The DNA end favors TRBJ2-5, so the J call may be wrong. The CDR3 is 13 amino acids. Germline CDR1 and CDR2: KGHDR and SFDVKD. The DNA of the CDR3 is TGTGCCACCAGTGATTTTCGACAGGAGACCCAGTACTTC. Its protein is CATSDFRQETQYF.

This clonotype has just a few counts. The chain links TRBV12-3 or TRBV12-4 to TRBJ2-1, with 7 bases identical to TRBD2. The end of the DNA is better explained by TRBJ2-7, so the J call may be wrong. The CDR3 runs to 13 residues. CDR3 bases: TGTGCCAGCAGTAGGGACTACCACAATGAGCAGTACTTC. This codes for CASSRDYHNEQYF.

V is TRBV5-1 and J is TRBJ2-2; tentative D call: TRBD1 (5 bases). V was shortened by 1 base and J by 7 bases, with 14 bases between the two germline ends. Germline V gives CDR1 SGHRS, CDR2 YFSETQ. The CDR3 contains 15 residues. This CDR3 reads CASSLSGRDDGELFF. CDR3 sequence (DNA): TGCGCCAGCAGCTTGTCGGGCAGGGATGACGGGGAGCTGTTTTTT.

V gene TRBV29-1 combines with J gene TRBJ2-6; no reliable D call. The CDR3 covers 13 residues. Per germline, CDR1 SQVTM and CDR2 ANQGSEA. Trimming left V 1 base short and J 0 bases short, with 1 base between. The CDR3 coding sequence is TGCAGCGTTGAAGGCTCTGGGGCCAACGTCCTGACTTTC. It encodes CSVEGSGANVLTF.

The gene calls are TRBV6-5 and TRBJ2-7; D possibly corresponds to TRBD1 (6 bases). CDR3 size: 14 residues. Trimming cost V 6 bases and J 3 bases, with 15 bases left between them. Germline assignment: CDR1 MNHEY and CDR2 SVGAGI. CDR3 residues: CASRAARGHYEQYF. DNA of the CDR3: TGTGCCAGCAGGGCGGCCAGGGGCCACTACGAGCAGTACTTC.

This clonotype has more than one count but fewer than ten. The V gene is TRBV9, the J gene TRBJ1-3; D perhaps matches TRBD1 (5 bases). This CDR3 contains 14 residues. The ends were cut back, 3 bases at V and 2 bases at J, with 9 bases in the middle. CDR1 SGDLS and CDR2 YYNGEE come from the germline V gene. This CDR3 reads CASSATGAGNTIYF. CDR3 sequence (DNA): TGTGCCAGCAGCGCCACAGGAGCTGGAAACACCATATATTTT. Together with reference TRBV9 and TRBJ1-3, the CDR3 gives the full variable domain: DSGVTQTPKHLITATGQRVTLRCSPRSGDLSVYWYQQSLDQGLQFLIQYYNGEERAKGNILERFSAQQFPDLHSELNLSSLELGDSALYFCASSATGAGNTIYFGEGSWLTVV.

This clonotype has just a few counts. The chain links TRBV12-3 or TRBV12-4 to TRBJ1-2; D perhaps matches TRBD1 (6 bases). Trimming removed 3 bases from V and 8 bases from J, with 13 bases in between. CDR3 length: 13 residues. CDR3 region: CASSLISGDGYTF. CDR3 nucleotide sequence: TGTGCCAGCAGTTTGATTTCAGGGGACGGCTACACCTTC.

The chain couples TRBV21-1 to TRBJ2-6; the table's D call, TRBD1, has no DNA check behind it. TRBV21-1 is tagged as a pseudogene. The CDR3 contains 21 residues. CDR3 amino acids: CASSSRSRVDRQISGANVLTF. In nucleotides, the CDR3 is TGTGCCAGCAGCTCCCGAAGCCGAGTGGACAGGCAAATCTCTGGGGCCAACGTCCTGACTTTC.

The V gene is TRBV7-2, the J gene TRBJ1-2; D may be TRBD1 (5 bases). Between the trimmed V and J ends, which lost 2 bases and 7 bases, there was a span of 20 bases. CDR1 and CDR2 (germline): SGHTA, FQGNSA. The CDR3 length is 16 residues. The CDR3 reads CASSLRTGAPSSGYTF. The CDR3, as DNA: TGTGCCAGCAGCTTAAGGACCGGGGCCCCGAGTTCTGGCTACACCTTC.